This T cell receptor beta chain was observed in a study of T cell repertoires in cytomegalovirus infection. TCRdb passed the reads through MiXCR, listing each CDR3 protein once. The sample includes approximately 140,000 distinct CDR3 sequences, roughly 9% seen only once; the top ten take around 10%. This CDR3 is 14 amino acids long. V shed 8 bases and J 6 bases; nucleotides not matched to a gene: 6. CDR1 MGHDK and CDR2 SYGVNS come from the germline V gene. Study observations and caveats: Summed frequency of public TCR beta families distinguished CMV carriers with the relevant HLA.

This clonotype has a count of ten or more. What it binds is not known. The receptor's source is a human donor in good health (CMV status not recorded). Some clones in this sample may be carry-over from other donors' samples. The chain carries TRBV25-1 and TRBJ2-1, with TRBD2 matching over 11 bases. The sample comprised PBMCs. The CDR3 DNA reads TGTGCCAGCCTTAGCGGGGGGGCCGTCAATGAGCAGTTCTTC. Translation: CASLSGGAVNEQFF.